These 18 T cell receptor beta chains share one sample of origin, sequenced in a study of CD8 T cells in Susac syndrome. Random hexamers were used to reverse transcribe 0.5 to 1 ug of RNA. TCRdb recomputed calls from the immunoSEQ multiplex PCR reads with MiXCR, one row per CDR3 protein. The repertoire includes 150,000 to 200,000 distinct CDR3 sequences, around 94% of them detected once, and 0.099% sits in the top ten. Source material: CD4+ T cells from PBMCs. The receptors originated from a human donor with Susac syndrome.

The chain is built from TRBV30 and TRBJ2-7; 9 nucleotides agree with TRBD1. This CDR3 spans 15 amino acids. After removal of 1 base from V and 5 bases from J, the junction contained 9 bases not matched to a gene. The germline V gene encodes CDR1 GTSNPN and CDR2 SVGIG (reference sequence). CDR3 sequence reads: CAWSGGGQGGDEQYF. The CDR3 bases are TGTGCCTGGAGTGGAGGGGGACAGGGTGGCGACGAGCAGTACTTC.

This rearrangement joins TRBV5-8 to TRBJ1-4; weak D call: TRBD1 (6 bases). The length of the CDR3 is 14 residues. Trimming cost V 2 bases and J 8 bases, with 13 bases left between them. Germline V gene data show CDR1 as SGHTS and CDR2 as YDEGEE. CDR3 region: CASSFLQGTEKLFF. The CDR3 DNA reads TGTGCCAGCAGCTTTCTACAGGGTACGGAAAAACTGTTTTTT.

J is TRBJ1-1 and V is TRBV19; D call uncertain. Germline loops: CDR1 LNHDA, CDR2 SQIVND (reference sequence). The V and J ends lost 3 bases and 5 bases respectively, with 10 bases between them. The CDR3 runs to 13 residues. This CDR3 is CASSIGAGTEAFF. CDR3 DNA sequence: TGTGCCAGTAGTATCGGTGCGGGAACTGAAGCTTTCTTT.

The CDR3 spells CASSDQVRYNEQFF. DNA of the CDR3: TGTGCCAGCAGCGATCAAGTACGCTACAATGAGCAGTTCTTC. The J gene is TRBJ2-1, the V gene TRBV9; D is ambiguous. The CDR3 length is 14 residues. Trimming shortened V by 3 bases and J by 3 bases, and 10 bases separated the two germline ends. Germline V gene sequence: CDR1 SGDLS, CDR2 YYNGEE.

CDR3 region: CASRQTDRTYEQYF. The CDR3 DNA reads TGTGCCAGCAGACAAACCGACAGGACCTACGAGCAGTACTTC. The rearrangement links TRBV3-1 to TRBJ2-7; D possibly corresponds to TRBD1 (6 bases). This CDR3 region has 14 residues. Trimming took 6 bases from V and 2 from J, leaving 14 bases between them. Germline V gives CDR1 LGHDT, CDR2 YNNKEL (reference sequence).

The J gene is TRBJ2-1, the V gene TRBV20-1; 10 nucleotides match TRBD1. V trimming: 4 bases; J trimming: 2 bases; junction bases outside the gene matches: 2. The CDR3 has 14 residues. Germline lookup yields CDR1 DFQATT and CDR2 SNEGSKA (reference sequence). The chain's CDR3 is CSAKDRGTYNEQFF. In DNA form, the CDR3 reads TGCAGTGCTAAGGACAGGGGGACCTACAATGAGCAGTTCTTC.

The rearrangement uses TRBV11-2 and TRBJ2-1; D not certain. V lost 3 bases and J lost 7, with 10 bases in between. The CDR3 contains 13 residues. Germline V gene data show CDR1 as SGHAT and CDR2 as FQNNGV. CDR3 sequence: CASSFSGLNEQFF. CDR3 nucleotides: TGTGCCAGCAGCTTCTCTGGCCTTAATGAGCAGTTCTTC.

In its sample, this clonotype was seen once. The rearrangement joins TRBV7-9 to TRBJ2-6; D possibly corresponds to TRBD2 (7 bases). CDR3 length: 15 amino acids. Deletions cut 5 bases from V and 2 bases from J, with 10 bases between. The germline CDR1 and CDR2 sequences are SEHNR and FQNEAQ (reference sequence). As DNA, the CDR3 is TGTGCCAGCAGCGAGGGGGGGGCTGGGGCCAACGTCCTGACTTTC. Its translation: CASSEGGAGANVLTF.

This chain joins TRBV21-1 and TRBJ1-1. TRBV21-1 is flagged as a pseudogene. This CDR3 contains 14 residues. CDR3 in amino acids: CASSRSTENTEAFF. The CDR3 DNA reads as TGTGCCAGCAGCAGGAGTACAGAGAACACTGAAGCTTTCTTT.

The chain carries TRBV10-3 and TRBJ1-2, with a possible D match to TRBD1 (6 bases). The CDR3 has 12 residues. Per the germline V gene, CDR1 is ENHRY and CDR2 is SYGVKD. Deletions cut 7 bases from V and 4 bases from J, with 10 bases between. The CDR3 sequence: CAITGQIYGYTF. The CDR3 DNA sequence: TGTGCCATCACCGGACAGATCTATGGCTACACCTTC.

The genes are TRBV4-3 and TRBJ2-7; tentatively, D is TRBD1 (6 bases). The V gene's germline CDR1 is LGHNA and CDR2 YSLEER. V shed 1 base and J shed 4 bases, with 11 bases lying between them. CDR3 length: 14 amino acids. The chain's CDR3 is CASSQVTGTYEQYF. The CDR3 DNA is TGCGCCAGCAGCCAAGTTACAGGGACGTACGAGCAGTACTTC.

The V and J genes are TRBV7-9 and TRBJ1-2; D gene unclear. Germline CDR1 and CDR2: SEHNR and FQNEAQ (reference sequence). The CDR3 is made up of 13 amino acids. Trimming took off 5 bases at V and 5 bases at J, with 12 bases between the two ends. This CDR3 reads CASSPRSGYGYTF. The CDR3 DNA reads TGTGCCAGCAGCCCTCGTTCCGGGTATGGCTACACCTTC.

This clonotype showed up just once. The gene calls are TRBV20-1 and TRBJ1-3, with D uncertain. Germline-derived CDR1 and CDR2 are DFQATT and SNEGSKA (reference sequence). Trimming removed 6 bases at V and 8 bases at J, with 20 bases between. This CDR3 contains 14 residues. The CDR3 bases are TGCAGTGCCGAAGCGACTTCCCTGGAGGACACCATATATTTT. Its protein is CSAEATSLEDTIYF.

This chain connects TRBV19 to TRBJ1-1; a weak D match, TRBD1 (5 bases). The CDR3 is 11 residues long. Germline V gives CDR1 LNHDA, CDR2 SQIVND (reference sequence). V lost 6 bases to trimming and J lost 10 bases, with 12 bases between them. CDR3 DNA: TGTGCCAGTAGCCAACTGGGGGGAGCTTTCTTT. Its translation: CASSQLGGAFF.

The chain couples TRBV12-3 or TRBV12-4 to TRBJ1-1; D is ambiguous. This CDR3 spans 14 amino acids. V lost 6 bases and J lost 1, with 12 bases in between. The CDR3 nucleotides read TGTGCCAGCAGCACTACCGGGAAGAACACTGAAGCTTTCTTT. Translated: CASSTTGKNTEAFF.

J is TRBJ1-5 and V is TRBV12-5; 7 bases map to TRBD1. V lost 2 bases and J lost 7; bases outside the gene matches: 11. CDR3 length: 16 residues. Germline V CDR1 and CDR2: LGHNT, FRNRAP. The chain's CDR3 is CASGLPETGERQPQHF. In DNA, the CDR3 is TGTGCTAGTGGTTTGCCCGAAACAGGGGAGCGCCAGCCCCAGCATTTT.

The chain couples TRBV29-1 to TRBJ2-7; TRBD1 aligns across 9 bases. Losses at the gene ends were 6 bases for V and 5 bases for J; bases not matched to a gene: 8. The CDR3 is made up of 13 amino acids. Germline V gene lookup returns CDR1 SQVTM and CDR2 ANQGSEA. The CDR3 DNA reads as TGCAGCGTACGCAGACAGGGGGTGGACGAGCAGTACTTC. It is translated as CSVRRQGVDEQYF.

This sequence joins TRBV5-1 and TRBJ2-5; no definite D call. In germline, CDR1 is SGHRS, CDR2 YFSETQ. V dropped 0 bases and J dropped 3 bases, with 21 bases sitting between them. The CDR3 extends over 18 amino acids. Here the CDR3 reads CASSLGPIFKRWEETQYF. CDR3 DNA sequence: TGCGCCAGCAGCTTGGGTCCCATTTTTAAACGTTGGGAAGAGACCCAGTACTTC.